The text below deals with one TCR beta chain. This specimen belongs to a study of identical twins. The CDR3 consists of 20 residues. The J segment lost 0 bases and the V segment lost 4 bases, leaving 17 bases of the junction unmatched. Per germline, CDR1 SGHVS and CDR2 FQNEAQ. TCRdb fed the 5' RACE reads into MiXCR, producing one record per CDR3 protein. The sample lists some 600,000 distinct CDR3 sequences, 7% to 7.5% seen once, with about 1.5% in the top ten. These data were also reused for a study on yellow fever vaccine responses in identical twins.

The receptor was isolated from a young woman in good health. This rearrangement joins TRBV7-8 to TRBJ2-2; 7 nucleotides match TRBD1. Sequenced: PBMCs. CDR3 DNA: TGTGCCAGCAGCTCCCTCCGCCCAGGACAGGCCTTGACGAACACCGGGGAGCTGTTTTTT. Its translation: CASSSLRPGQALTNTGELFF.